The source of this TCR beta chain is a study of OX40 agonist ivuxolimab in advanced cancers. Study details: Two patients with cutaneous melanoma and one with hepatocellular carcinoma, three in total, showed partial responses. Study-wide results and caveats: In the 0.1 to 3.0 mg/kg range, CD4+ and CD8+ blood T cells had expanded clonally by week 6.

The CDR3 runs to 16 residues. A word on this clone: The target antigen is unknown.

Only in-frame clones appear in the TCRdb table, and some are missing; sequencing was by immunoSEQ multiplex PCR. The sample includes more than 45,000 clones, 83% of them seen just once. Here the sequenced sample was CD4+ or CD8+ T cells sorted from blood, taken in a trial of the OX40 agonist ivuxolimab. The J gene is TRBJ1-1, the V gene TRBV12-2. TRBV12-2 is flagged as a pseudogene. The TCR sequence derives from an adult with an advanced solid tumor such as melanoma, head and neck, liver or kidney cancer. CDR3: CASRLAHSPKNTEAFF. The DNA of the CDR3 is TGTGCAAGTCGCTTAGCGCATTCACCGAAAAACACTGAAGCTTTCTTT.